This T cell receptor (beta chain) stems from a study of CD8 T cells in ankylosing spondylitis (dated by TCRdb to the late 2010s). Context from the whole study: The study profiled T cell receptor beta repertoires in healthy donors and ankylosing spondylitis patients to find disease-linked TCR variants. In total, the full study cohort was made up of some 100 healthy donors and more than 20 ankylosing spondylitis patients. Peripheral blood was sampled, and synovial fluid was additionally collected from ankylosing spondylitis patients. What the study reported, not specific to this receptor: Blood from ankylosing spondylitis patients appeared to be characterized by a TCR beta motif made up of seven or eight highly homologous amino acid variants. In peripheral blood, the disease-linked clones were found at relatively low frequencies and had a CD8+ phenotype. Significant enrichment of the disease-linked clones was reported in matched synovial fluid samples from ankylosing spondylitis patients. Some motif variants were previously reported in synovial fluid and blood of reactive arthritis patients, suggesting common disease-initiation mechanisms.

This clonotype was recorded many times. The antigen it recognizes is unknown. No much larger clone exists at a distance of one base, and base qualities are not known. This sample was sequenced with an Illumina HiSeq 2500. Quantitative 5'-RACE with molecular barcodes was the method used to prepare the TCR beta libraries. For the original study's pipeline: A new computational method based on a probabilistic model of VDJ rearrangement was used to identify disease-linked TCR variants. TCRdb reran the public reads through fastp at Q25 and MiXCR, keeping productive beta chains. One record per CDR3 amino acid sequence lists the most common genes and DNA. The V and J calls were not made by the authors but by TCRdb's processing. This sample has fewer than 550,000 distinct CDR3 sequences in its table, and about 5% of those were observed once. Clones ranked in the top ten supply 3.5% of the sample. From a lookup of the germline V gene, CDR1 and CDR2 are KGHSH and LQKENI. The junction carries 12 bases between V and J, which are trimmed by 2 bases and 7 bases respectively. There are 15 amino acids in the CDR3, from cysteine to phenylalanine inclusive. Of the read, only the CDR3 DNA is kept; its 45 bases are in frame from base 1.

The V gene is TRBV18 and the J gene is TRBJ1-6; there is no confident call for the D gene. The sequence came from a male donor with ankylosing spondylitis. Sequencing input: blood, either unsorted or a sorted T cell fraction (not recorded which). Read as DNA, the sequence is TGTGCCAGCTCACCAGACGAGGGTTGGAATTCACCCCTCCACTTT. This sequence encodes CASSPDEGWNSPLHF.